The 18 T cell receptor beta chains below all came from one sample that was sequenced in a study of Ad26.COV2.S vaccination and SARS-CoV-2 variants. TCRdb keeps only in-frame clones here, not all; method: immunoSEQ multiplex PCR. This table holds fewer than 55,000 clones, 83% found once. This material consisted of peripheral blood, taken after recovery from COVID-19. The receptors originated from a human donor who had recovered from COVID-19.

The V gene is TRBV11-2, the J gene TRBJ2-1; D not resolved. Trimming took off 7 bases at V and 8 bases at J, with 15 bases between the two ends. The CDR3 extends over 13 amino acids. CDR1 SGHAT and CDR2 FQNNGV come from the germline V gene. The CDR3 nucleotides are TGTGCCAGCATCCATCGGCCCGGTGATGAGCAGTTCTTC. Amino acid sequence: CASIHRPGDEQFF.

This chain connects TRBV5-5 to TRBJ2-5; no clear D. Between the trimmed V and J ends, which lost 4 bases and 1 base, there was a span of 23 bases. Germline values: CDR1 SGHKS, CDR2 YYEKEE (reference sequence). The CDR3 sequence is 18 residues long. The DNA for the CDR3 is TGTGCCAGCAGCCGCTTCTCTATCGGTAGGACCTCCCAAGAGACCCAGTACTTC. It codes for CASSRFSIGRTSQETQYF.

This sequence joins TRBV13 and TRBJ1-3, with 12 bases that match TRBD1. Germline V lookup: CDR1 PRHDT, CDR2 FYEKMQ (reference sequence). Trimming removed 4 bases from V and 0 bases from J; junction bases left unmatched: 19. There are 22 residues in the CDR3. In DNA form, the CDR3 reads TGTGCCAGCAGCTCTTATAAAACTCCGGGACAGGGGGCGCCGAGCTCTGGAAACACCATATATTTT. This translates into CASSSYKTPGQGAPSSGNTIYF.

The chain couples TRBV15 to TRBJ1-2, with 10 bases fitting TRBD1. This CDR3 has 15 amino acids. Trimming removed 3 bases from V and 7 bases from J; junction bases left unmatched: 8. Germline loops: CDR1 LNHNV, CDR2 YYDKDF (reference sequence). The CDR3 is CATSSAGTGAFGYTF. The CDR3 nucleotides are TGTGCCACCAGCAGCGCCGGGACAGGGGCGTTTGGCTACACCTTC.

The V call is TRBV2, the J call TRBJ2-7, with TRBD1 matching over 7 bases. Germline CDR1 reads SNHLY; CDR2 reads FYNNEI. The V segment lost 2 bases and the J segment 6 bases; nucleotides outside the gene matches: 7. The CDR3 extends over 14 amino acids. DNA for the CDR3: TGTGCCAGCAGTGAAAAGCGACAGGGCGGCGAGCAGTACTTC. Its translation: CASSEKRQGGEQYF.

V and J are TRBV5-1 and TRBJ1-4; D is unresolved. This CDR3 spans 14 amino acids. Germline V CDR1 and CDR2: SGHRS, YFSETQ. V dropped 0 bases and J dropped 5 bases, with 8 bases sitting between them. CDR3 sequence: CASSLGQKNEKLFF. Written as DNA, the CDR3 is TGCGCCAGCAGCTTGGGCCAGAAGAATGAAAAACTGTTTTTT.

V is TRBV11-2 and J is TRBJ2-5, with a possible D match to TRBD1 (6 bases). The germline V and J ends were trimmed by 5 bases and 2 bases, with 27 bases remaining between them. The germline CDR1 and CDR2 sequences are SGHAT and FQNNGV. This CDR3 region has 19 residues. The chain's CDR3 is CASSLRVGIQGGTQETQYF. CDR3 in DNA: TGTGCCAGCAGCCTTAGGGTGGGGATACAGGGCGGCACACAAGAGACCCAGTACTTC.

For the CDR3, the DNA is TGTGCCAGCAGCTCGTCGACAGGGAACACTGAAGCTTTCTTT. It is translated as CASSSSTGNTEAFF. The chain combines TRBV7-9 with TRBJ1-1, with D tentatively TRBD1 (6 bases). Germline V lookup: CDR1 SEHNR, CDR2 FQNEAQ (reference sequence). This CDR3 region has 14 residues. Between the trimmed V and J ends, which lost 4 bases and 1 base, there was a span of 10 bases.

This clone appeared a single time. The chain couples TRBV24-1 to TRBJ2-1; tentatively, D is TRBD2 (5 bases). Germline CDR1 is KGHDR and CDR2 is SFDVKD. V was cut by 0 bases and J by 6 bases, with 11 bases left in between. The CDR3 totals 15 residues. CDR3 nucleotides: TGTGCCACCAGTGATTTGTTCGGGGTTGGCAATGAGCAGTTCTTC. It specifies CATSDLFGVGNEQFF.

This clone showed up just a few times. V gene TRBV5-1 combines with J gene TRBJ2-3; D unclear. V lost 2 bases, J lost 7 bases, and 17 bases lay in between. The germline CDR1 and CDR2 sequences are SGHRS and YFSETQ. The CDR3 loop spans 15 amino acids. DNA of the CDR3: TGCGCCAGCAGCTTTGGCGAAATAGCCCCCAATACGCAGTATTTT. Translation: CASSFGEIAPNTQYF.

J is TRBJ2-1 and V is TRBV2; 7 bases map to TRBD1. Germline values: CDR1 SNHLY, CDR2 FYNNEI. The CDR3 has 11 amino acids. CDR3 in DNA: TGTCAGACCGACAGGGACAATGAGCAGTTCTTC. This codes for CQTDRDNEQFF.

The chain is built from TRBV19 and TRBJ1-1; 8 bases line up with TRBD1. V gave up 2 bases and J gave up 1 base; unmatched junction bases: 6. The CDR3 extends over 16 amino acids. The germline V gene encodes CDR1 LNHDA and CDR2 SQIVND (reference sequence). The CDR3 region has the DNA TGTGCCAGTAGTATAAGGGGGGGGACAGGGAACACTGAAGCTTTCTTT. As protein: CASSIRGGTGNTEAFF.

The chain recombines TRBV30 with TRBJ2-1; TRBD2 matches 9 bases. CDR1 is GTSNPN and CDR2 is SVGIG in the germline V gene (reference sequence). V was clipped by 2 bases and J by 6 bases; unmatched bases: 8. The CDR3 runs 15 residues. DNA for the CDR3: TGTGCCTGGAGTCGAGGGGGTAGCGGGAGCAATGAGCAGTTCTTC. Translation: CAWSRGGSGSNEQFF.

The CDR3 loop is CSVRPSSYNEQFF. In nucleotides, the CDR3 is TGCAGTGTAAGGCCGAGCTCCTACAATGAGCAGTTCTTC. The V gene is TRBV29-1, the J gene TRBJ2-1; D uncertain. Germline V gene sequence: CDR1 SQVTM, CDR2 ANQGSEA. This CDR3 contains 13 residues.

The genes are TRBV19 and TRBJ2-2, with no clear D. This CDR3 is built from 13 residues. V lost 11 bases, J lost 1 base, and 11 bases lay in between. Germline V gene data show CDR1 as LNHDA and CDR2 as SQIVND (reference sequence). CDR3 DNA sequence: TGTGCCTGTTCGAGTCAGAACACCGGGGAGCTGTTTTTT. This gives the protein CACSSQNTGELFF.

This chain connects TRBV27 to TRBJ2-7, with D unclear. Germline V gene lookup returns CDR1 MNHEY and CDR2 SMNVEV (reference sequence). The CDR3 runs to 13 residues. Trimming pared 3 bases from V and 5 bases from J, leaving 11 bases between. CDR3 protein: CASSFSPIDEQYF. In nucleotides, the CDR3 is TGTGCCAGCAGTTTCTCCCCAATCGACGAGCAGTACTTC.

The chain has TRBV2 and TRBJ1-2; D unresolved. V lost 7 bases, J lost 4 bases, and 22 bases lay in between. The CDR3 runs 16 residues. From germline, CDR1 is SNHLY and CDR2 FYNNEI. CDR3 bases: TGTGCCAGCATGGTTGGGGTATCAGCGCTTTTCTATGGCTACACCTTC. Encoded protein: CASMVGVSALFYGYTF.

V is TRBV7-2 and J is TRBJ1-1, with D unresolved. Trimming shortened V by 3 bases and J by 1 base, and 3 bases separated the two germline ends. The germline V gene encodes CDR1 SGHTA and CDR2 FQGNSA. The CDR3 consists of 12 residues. CDR3 sequence reads: CASSFWNTEAFF. The CDR3 DNA sequence: TGTGCCAGCAGCTTCTGGAACACTGAAGCTTTCTTT.